This entry lists 27 T cell receptor beta chains sequenced from one sample in a study of cytomegalovirus exposure and HLA in healthy donors. Researchers ran the PCR with 60 Vbeta and 13 Jbeta primers. Sequenced by immunoSEQ multiplex PCR; TCRdb stores in-frame clones only, minus some. The sample lists approximately 150,000 clones, 65% to 85% occurring once. Sequenced sample: PBMCs. These receptors were obtained from a woman between 18 and 30 years old in good health and CMV-seronegative.

V and J are TRBV5-1 and TRBJ2-6; D remains unclear. The CDR3 covers 16 residues. Per the germline V gene, CDR1 is SGHRS and CDR2 is YFSETQ. The V end lost 0 bases, the J end lost 4 bases, and 11 bases lay between the germline ends. CDR3 sequence: CASSLVVTLGANVLTF. CDR3 DNA sequence: TGCGCCAGCAGCTTGGTTGTAACTTTGGGGGCCAACGTCCTGACTTTC.

The V gene is TRBV7-2, the J gene TRBJ2-1; no firm D call. The V end lost 3 bases, the J end lost 5 bases, and 8 bases lay between the germline ends. The germline V gene has CDR1 SGHTA and CDR2 FQGNSA. The CDR3 spans 13 residues. The CDR3: CASSFGAHNEQFF. CDR3 in DNA: TGTGCCAGCAGCTTCGGAGCCCACAATGAGCAGTTCTTC.

The rearrangement uses TRBV6-5 and TRBJ2-1; D remains unclear. This CDR3 region has 13 residues. Trimming pared 10 bases from V and 10 bases from J, leaving 20 bases between. Germline loops: CDR1 MNHEY, CDR2 SVGAGI. CDR3 sequence (DNA): TGTGCCACCCTCCCCCGCGTCGAGTCGGAGCAGTTCTTC. It translates to CATLPRVESEQFF.

This sequence joins TRBV7-9 and TRBJ2-7; D is possibly TRBD2 (6 bases). This CDR3 has 15 residues. V was shortened by 1 base and J by 3 bases, with 13 bases between the two germline ends. From germline, CDR1 is SEHNR and CDR2 FQNEAQ (reference sequence). Written as DNA, the CDR3 is TGTGCCAGCAGCTTAGATAGCGGCTCCCGCTACGAGCAGTACTTC. The encoded protein is CASSLDSGSRYEQYF.

This chain links TRBV6-5 with TRBJ1-3, with D perhaps TRBD1 (5 bases). V was cut by 6 bases and J by 4 bases, with 16 bases left in between. This CDR3 has 15 amino acids. Germline CDR1 is MNHEY and CDR2 is SVGAGI. CDR3 nucleotide sequence: TGTGCCAGCAGCCTCCGGGGGTTAGGGGGAAACACCATATATTTT. Amino acids: CASSLRGLGGNTIYF.

The table lists this clone with a few counts. The chain has TRBV29-1 and TRBJ2-1; 8 bases match TRBD1. V lost 4 bases, J lost 2 bases, and 4 bases stayed unmatched. CDR1 is SQVTM and CDR2 is ANQGSEA in the germline V gene. CDR3 length equals 14 residues. CDR3 sequence: CSVVPGQAYNEQFF. CDR3 in DNA: TGCAGCGTTGTTCCGGGACAGGCCTACAATGAGCAGTTCTTC.

The gene calls are TRBV21-1 and TRBJ2-3; the DNA was not compared with TRBD2, the D call given in the table. TRBV21-1 is given as a pseudogene. The CDR3 spans 18 residues. DNA of the CDR3: TGTGCCAGCAGCGAAAGGGAGGGGTCGGGACTCCTCACAGATACGCAGTATTTT. It specifies CASSEREGSGLLTDTQYF.

This clone has a single count. V gene TRBV5-1 combines with J gene TRBJ2-1; TRBD1 aligns across 7 bases. CDR3 length: 17 amino acids. Germline-derived CDR1 and CDR2 are SGHRS and YFSETQ. J was trimmed by 1 base and V by 1 base; bases with no gene match: 8. DNA for the CDR3: TGCGCCAGCAGCTTGCCGGCGTCAGGGGGTTCCTACAATGAGCAGTTCTTC. Translating it yields CASSLPASGGSYNEQFF. The whole variable domain, filled in from reference TRBV5-1 and TRBJ2-1, reads KAGVTQTPRYLIKTRGQQVTLSCSPISGHRSVSWYQQTPGQGLQFLFEYFSETQRNKGNFPGRFSGRQFSNSRSEMNVSTLELGDSALYLCASSLPASGGSYNEQFFGPGTRLTVL.

V gene TRBV5-6 combines with J gene TRBJ2-5; 10 bases are shared with TRBD1. The CDR3 sequence is 15 residues long. Per the germline V gene, CDR1 is SGHDT and CDR2 is YYEEEE. With 4 bases clipped from V and 7 bases from J, the junction kept 10 bases outside the gene matches. The chain's CDR3 is CASSRPGQGRGTQYF. The CDR3 nucleotides read TGTGCCAGCAGCAGGCCGGGACAGGGGAGGGGGACCCAGTACTTC.

The chain uses TRBV6-1 and TRBJ2-5, with a possible D match to TRBD1 (5 bases). Trimming removed 2 bases at V and 10 bases at J, with 20 bases between. Germline V gene data show CDR1 as MNHNS and CDR2 as SASEGT. The CDR3 consists of 15 residues. CDR3 residues: CASSERGHPEVGQYF. CDR3 nucleotides: TGTGCCAGCAGTGAAAGGGGTCACCCGGAAGTCGGCCAGTACTTC.

The rearrangement links TRBV19 to TRBJ1-1, with 8 bases aligning to TRBD1. Germline V gene sequence: CDR1 LNHDA, CDR2 SQIVND (reference sequence). This CDR3 region has 14 residues. Losses at the gene ends were 7 bases for V and 4 bases for J; bases not matched to a gene: 8. The chain's CDR3 is CASNVDRGGTEAFF. CDR3 coding DNA: TGTGCCAGTAACGTCGACAGGGGAGGCACTGAAGCTTTCTTT.

This clone was counted only a few times. Distinct nucleotide sequences in the sample also encode this CDR3. The chain is built from TRBV18 and TRBJ1-1; 7 bases are shared with TRBD1. Per the germline V gene, CDR1 is KGHSH and CDR2 is LQKENI. CDR3 size: 11 residues. The trim removed 6 bases at V and 11 bases at J, leaving 6 bases unmatched. The CDR3 bases are TGTGCCAGCTCTCCAGACAGGGAGGCTTTCTTT. Translated, it gives CASSPDREAFF.

The chain has TRBV28 and TRBJ1-5, with D unclear. The CDR3 has 12 residues. V gave up 7 bases and J gave up 2 bases, with 6 bases separating them. Germline-derived CDR1 and CDR2 are MDHEN and SYDVKM. The CDR3 sequence: CASNAGNQPQHF. CDR3 nucleotides: TGTGCCAGCAATGCGGGCAATCAGCCCCAGCATTTT.

The chain carries TRBV29-1 and TRBJ2-1; D may be TRBD2 (6 bases). Trimming pared 7 bases from V and 5 bases from J, leaving 18 bases between. CDR1 is SQVTM and CDR2 is ANQGSEA in the germline V gene. CDR3 length: 14 amino acids. DNA for the CDR3: TGCAGCGGACTCCGGGACTCCGGGCACAATGAGCAGTTCTTC. It is translated as CSGLRDSGHNEQFF.

V usage is TRBV7-8 and J usage is TRBJ2-7; the D gene is possibly TRBD2 (6 bases). The ends were cut back, 3 bases at V and 3 bases at J, with 15 bases in the middle. Germline values: CDR1 SGHVS, CDR2 FQNEAQ. The CDR3 totals 15 residues. The CDR3 sequence is CASSFREQGVYEQYF. The CDR3 DNA follows: TGTGCCAGCAGCTTTCGGGAGCAGGGAGTCTACGAGCAGTACTTC.

This sequence joins TRBV5-6 and TRBJ1-1, with 7 bases that match TRBD1. CDR1 and CDR2 from the germline V gene are SGHDT and YYEEEE. The CDR3 spans 14 residues. V shed 5 bases, J shed 0 bases, and the junction held 4 bases outside the gene matches. The CDR3 spells CASRTGVVNTEAFF. For the CDR3, the DNA is TGTGCCAGCAGAACAGGGGTTGTGAACACTGAAGCTTTCTTT.

This clone has just one count. The chain's CDR3 is CASSLDTGGLGELFF. The CDR3 nucleotides read TGCGCCAGCAGCCTGGATACAGGGGGCCTCGGGGAGCTGTTTTTT. V gene TRBV5-1 combines with J gene TRBJ2-2; 9 bases agree with TRBD1. Germline V gives CDR1 SGHRS, CDR2 YFSETQ. The V segment lost 4 bases and the J segment 7 bases; nucleotides outside the gene matches: 8. The CDR3 runs to 15 residues.

The chain couples TRBV2 to TRBJ2-7, with a tentative D call TRBD2 (5 bases). The CDR3 runs 14 residues. V was pared by 4 bases and J by 0 bases, with 10 bases between. The germline gives CDR1 SNHLY, CDR2 FYNNEI. CDR3 nucleotides: TGTGCCAGCAGTGGTGTAGCGTCCTCCTACGAGCAGTACTTC. Translated, it gives CASSGVASSYEQYF.

This clone was picked up a small number of times. This rearrangement joins TRBV6-1 to TRBJ1-1; TRBD1 might be the D (6 bases). Trimming left V 3 bases short and J 3 bases short, with 8 bases between. Germline CDR1 is MNHNS and CDR2 is SASEGT. This CDR3 is built from 13 residues. The CDR3 DNA follows: TGTGCCAGCAGTGACAGGGGCCACACTGAAGCTTTCTTT. This translates into CASSDRGHTEAFF.

The chain carries TRBV6-1 and TRBJ2-5, with D unclear. The germline V gene encodes CDR1 MNHNS and CDR2 SASEGT. The CDR3 is 13 amino acids. The ends were cut back, 3 bases at V and 3 bases at J, with 8 bases in the middle. Here the CDR3 reads CASSDLRKETQYF. The DNA for the CDR3 is TGTGCCAGCAGTGATCTAAGAAAAGAGACCCAGTACTTC.

This clone has a handful of counts. This chain connects TRBV27 to TRBJ2-3, with D tentatively TRBD2 (6 bases). The CDR3 is 16 residues long. Germline assignment: CDR1 MNHEY and CDR2 SMNVEV (reference sequence). Deletions cut 5 bases from V and 2 bases from J, with 17 bases between. The CDR3 sequence is CASSDRYGSLTDTQYF. The CDR3 nucleotides read TGTGCCAGCAGTGACCGGTACGGGAGCCTCACAGATACGCAGTATTTT.

This sequence joins TRBV2 and TRBJ2-5; no clear D gene. Trimming pared 8 bases from V and 1 base from J, leaving 17 bases between. In germline, CDR1 is SNHLY, CDR2 FYNNEI. CDR3 size: 15 residues. In nucleotides, the CDR3 is TGTGCCAGCTTCACCTCACTACTGCTCCAAGAGACCCAGTACTTC. Protein: CASFTSLLLQETQYF.

This chain joins TRBV30 and TRBJ1-4, with D possibly TRBD1 on 5 matching bases. This CDR3 has 13 amino acids. Trimming took 5 bases from V and 0 from J, leaving 7 bases between them. Per the germline V gene, CDR1 is GTSNPN and CDR2 is SVGIG (reference sequence). In DNA form, the CDR3 reads TGTGCCTGGCAGGGCACAACTAATGAAAAACTGTTTTTT. Residues: CAWQGTTNEKLFF.

The chain couples TRBV5-1 to TRBJ2-2; the D gene is possibly TRBD2 (6 bases). Deletions cut 2 bases from V and 4 bases from J, with 12 bases between. CDR1 and CDR2 (germline): SGHRS, YFSETQ. This CDR3 region has 15 residues. The CDR3 here is CASSLRERTTGELFF. CDR3 coding DNA: TGCGCCAGCAGCTTACGGGAGCGTACCACCGGGGAGCTGTTTTTT.

The chain employs TRBV6-4 and TRBJ2-5; tentative D call: TRBD1 (6 bases). The germline CDR1 and CDR2 sequences are MRHNA and SNTAGT. Trimming cost V 6 bases and J 3 bases, with 14 bases left between them. The CDR3 runs to 14 residues. This chain's CDR3 is CASSFRGREETQYF. CDR3 in DNA: TGTGCCAGCAGCTTCAGGGGCAGGGAAGAGACCCAGTACTTC.

This clone showed up just once. This chain uses TRBV5-1 with TRBJ1-2; D call uncertain. CDR1 is SGHRS and CDR2 is YFSETQ in the germline V gene. Trimming pared 0 bases from V and 8 bases from J, leaving 14 bases between. CDR3 length equals 14 residues. Written as DNA, the CDR3 is TGCGCCAGCAGCTTGGTCAGTTCCGAGGCGGGCTACACCTTC. It encodes CASSLVSSEAGYTF.

The V and J genes are TRBV15 and TRBJ2-7; 7 positions agree with TRBD2. Germline V lookup: CDR1 LNHNV, CDR2 YYDKDF (reference sequence). CDR3 length: 15 residues. The ends lost 3 bases at V and 3 bases at J; junction bases unmatched: 8. CDR3 protein: CATSSGLGRDYEQYF. CDR3 bases: TGTGCCACCAGCAGCGGACTTGGGAGGGACTACGAGCAGTACTTC.